This T cell receptor (beta chain) originates from a study of blood T cell repertoires in COVID-19. TCRdb's table, derived via immunoSEQ multiplex PCR, lists solely in-frame clones and lacks some. The sample lists 300,000 to 350,000 clones, roughly nine tenths occurring once. Germline CDR1 SGHAT, CDR2 FQDESV (reference sequence). The V and J ends lost 6 bases and 9 bases, in that order; junction bases with no gene match: 14. The CDR3 extends over 15 amino acids. The rearrangement uses TRBV11-1 and TRBJ2-1; 7 bases map to TRBD1. The sample was peripheral blood. The receptor comes from a man between 18 and 35 years old with active or convalescent COVID-19. The CDR3 spells CASRPRDRDFIEQFF. CDR3 nucleotide sequence: TGTGCCAGCAGGCCCCGGGACAGAGACTTCATTGAGCAGTTCTTC. Combining the CDR3 with reference TRBV11-1 and TRBJ2-1 gives the whole variable domain EAEVAQSPRYKITEKSQAVAFWCDPISGHATLYWYRQILGQGPELLVQFQDESVVDDSQLPKDRFSAERLKGVDSTLKIQPAELGDSAMYLCASRPRDRDFIEQFFGPGTRLTVL.